The next 25 T cell receptor beta chains were all read from a single sample in a study of TIL therapy for anti-PD-1-resistant metastatic lung cancer. The immunoSEQ assay was v3. TCRdb keeps only in-frame clones here, not all; method: immunoSEQ multiplex PCR. This table holds about 20,000 clones, around 82% found once. Time point indicated: pre-treatment sample, taken before nivolumab and TIL therapy. Sample: blood, taken at baseline. All receptors come from a person aged 25 to 80 with non-small cell lung cancer.

Comments on this clone: Additional DNA sequences in this sample encode the identical CDR3. The chain joins TRBV5-4 to TRBJ2-7, with TRBD1 as a possible D gene (6 bases). Germline assignment: CDR1 SGHNT and CDR2 YYREEE (reference sequence). The CDR3 consists of 13 residues. Trimming took off 0 bases at V and 6 bases at J, with 10 bases between the two ends. CDR3 amino acids: CASSLDREGEQYF. The CDR3 bases are TGTGCCAGCAGCTTGGACAGGGAAGGCGAGCAGTACTTC.

The chain uses TRBV7-9 and TRBJ1-6, with D maybe TRBD1 (6 bases). Looked up from germline, CDR1 is SEHNR and CDR2 is FQNEAQ (reference sequence). The CDR3 is made up of 16 amino acids. Trimming shortened V by 0 bases and J by 10 bases, and 16 bases separated the two germline ends. The CDR3 spells CASSLAQHSGGSPLHF. For the CDR3, the DNA is TGTGCCAGCAGCTTAGCACAACATTCCGGGGGCTCACCCCTCCACTTT. The complete variable domain, with remaining parts taken from reference TRBV7-9 and TRBJ1-6, reads DTGVSQNPRHKITKRGQNVTFRCDPISEHNRLYWYRQTLGQGPEFLTYFQNEAQLEKSRLLSDRFSAERPKGSFSTLEIQRTEQGDSAMYLCASSLAQHSGGSPLHFGNGTRLTVT.

J is TRBJ1-4 and V is TRBV7-2; D is ambiguous. Trimming took off 1 base at V and 7 bases at J, with 7 bases between the two ends. The CDR3 has 13 amino acids. From germline, CDR1 is SGHTA and CDR2 FQGNSA. The CDR3 region is CASSLEGFEKLFF. The CDR3 DNA sequence: TGTGCCAGCAGCTTAGAGGGTTTTGAAAAACTGTTTTTT.

The chain couples TRBV2 to TRBJ1-3; no definite D call. The CDR3 is made up of 13 amino acids. Trimming shortened V by 7 bases and J by 2 bases, and 9 bases separated the two germline ends. Germline-derived CDR1 and CDR2 are SNHLY and FYNNEI. The CDR3 bases are TGTGCCAGCACCTACTCTGCTGGAAACACCATATATTTT. This translates into CASTYSAGNTIYF. The variable domain in full, with the rest retrieved from reference TRBV2 and TRBJ1-3, is EPEVTQTPSHQVTQMGQEVILRCVPISNHLYFYWYRQILGQKVEFLVSFYNNEISEKSEIFDDQFSVERPDGSNFTLKIRSTKLEDSAMYFCASTYSAGNTIYFGEGSWLTVV.

As concerns this clone: At one boundary the junction diverges from the germline segment, which might be a read error. J is TRBJ1-1 and V is TRBV19; no clear D. The CDR3 totals 13 residues. CDR1 LNHDA and CDR2 SQIVND come from the germline V gene (reference sequence). The CDR3 DNA is TGTGCCAGTGGTATACAGAGGCACACTGAAGCTTTCTTT. This translates into CASGIQRHTEAFF.

This chain links TRBV19 with TRBJ1-3; D gene unclear. V was clipped by 6 bases and J by 0 bases, with 9 bases between them. Germline V gene data show CDR1 as LNHDA and CDR2 as SQIVND (reference sequence). The CDR3 is 14 amino acids. The CDR3 protein is CASRAGTSGNTIYF. The CDR3 nucleotides are TGTGCCAGTAGAGCAGGCACCTCTGGAAACACCATATATTTT.

The chain is built from TRBV14 and TRBJ2-1; 8 bases agree with TRBD2. V shed 2 bases and J 6 bases; nucleotides not matched to a gene: 9. Germline V CDR1 and CDR2: SGHDN, FVKESK. The CDR3 runs 16 residues. CDR3 in amino acids: CASSQWGSGSGNEQFF. The CDR3 bases are TGTGCCAGCAGCCAATGGGGGAGCGGGAGTGGCAATGAGCAGTTCTTC.

The V call is TRBV9, the J call TRBJ2-7, with D possibly being TRBD1 or TRBD2 (5 bases each). Trimming took off 0 bases at V and 0 bases at J, with 13 bases between the two ends. Germline V CDR1 and CDR2: SGDLS, YYNGEE. This CDR3 comprises 16 residues. This chain's CDR3 is CASSVVGTASSYEQYF. As DNA, the CDR3 is TGTGCCAGCAGCGTAGTAGGGACGGCGAGCTCCTACGAGCAGTACTTC.

This clone showed up just a few times. CDR3 loop: CASRGQVNQPQHF. In nucleotides, the CDR3 is TGTGCCAGCAGGGGACAGGTCAATCAGCCCCAGCATTTT. The V gene is TRBV6-1, the J gene TRBJ1-5; 8 bases line up with TRBD1. Germline V lookup: CDR1 MNHNS, CDR2 SASEGT. The CDR3 length is 13 residues. V was clipped by 6 bases and J by 3 bases; unmatched bases: 1.

The chain combines TRBV6-4 with TRBJ2-3, with 9 bases aligning to TRBD1. There are 14 residues in the CDR3. Germline-derived CDR1 and CDR2 are MRHNA and SNTAGT. V lost 3 bases, J lost 6 bases, and 4 bases stayed unmatched. The CDR3 nucleotides read TGTGCCAGCAGTGAAAGGACAGGGGCGGATACGCAGTATTTT. It yields the protein CASSERTGADTQYF.

V is TRBV6-4 and J is TRBJ1-5; D uncertain. CDR3 length equals 14 residues. Trimming took 3 bases from V and 0 from J, leaving 6 bases between them. Germline CDR1 MRHNA, CDR2 SNTAGT. This CDR3 is CASSEVTSNQPQHF. The CDR3, as DNA: TGTGCCAGCAGTGAAGTTACTAGCAATCAGCCCCAGCATTTT.

This clone was detected only once. J is TRBJ2-7 and V is TRBV7-9; no definite D call. Between the trimmed V and J ends, which lost 5 bases and 4 bases, there was a span of 3 bases. CDR3 length: 10 amino acids. CDR1 is SEHNR and CDR2 is FQNEAQ in the germline V gene (reference sequence). In DNA form, the CDR3 reads TGTGCCAGCAGCGTGTACGAGCAGTACTTC. This codes for CASSVYEQYF.

The V call is TRBV28, the J call TRBJ2-7, with D hard to call. Looked up from germline, CDR1 is MDHEN and CDR2 is SYDVKM. There are 12 residues in the CDR3. The V gene lost 6 bases and the J gene lost 4 bases, with 10 bases spanning the gap. The CDR3 DNA follows: TGTGCCAGCAGGACTGATTTTTACGAGCAGTACTTC. This codes for CASRTDFYEQYF.

The chain joins TRBV27 to TRBJ2-4; 9 positions agree with TRBD1. Trimming cost V 4 bases and J 6 bases; bases outside gene matches: 13. The CDR3 runs 17 residues. Germline lookup yields CDR1 MNHEY and CDR2 SMNVEV (reference sequence). In DNA form, the CDR3 reads TGTGCCAGCAGTTACGCTGCAAAGGGACAGGGTAGAAACATTCAGTACTTC. This codes for CASSYAAKGQGRNIQYF.

This clone appeared once. V and J are TRBV4-3 and TRBJ2-7; perhaps TRBD1 as D (5 bases). The germline V gene encodes CDR1 LGHNA and CDR2 YSLEER. The V end was cut by 0 bases, the J end by 2 bases, with 14 bases between. This CDR3 comprises 16 residues. The CDR3 loop is CASSQDTGGAAYEQYF. CDR3 DNA sequence: TGCGCCAGCAGCCAAGATACGGGTGGGGCAGCCTACGAGCAGTACTTC.

The V gene is TRBV5-1, the J gene TRBJ1-1; D gene unclear. Deletions cut 0 bases from V and 1 base from J, with 7 bases between. The CDR3 covers 14 residues. The germline V gene has CDR1 SGHRS and CDR2 YFSETQ. CDR3 region: CASSLGPGNTEAFF. For the CDR3, the DNA is TGCGCCAGCAGCTTGGGACCGGGGAACACTGAAGCTTTCTTT.

CDR3 loop: CASSPPGKTGEGNTEAFF. CDR3 sequence (DNA): TGCGCCAGCAGTCCTCCGGGCAAGACAGGGGAGGGGAACACTGAAGCTTTCTTT. The V gene is TRBV23-1, the J gene TRBJ1-1, with 8 bases identical to TRBD1. TRBV23-1 is reported as an ORF; its role is uncertain. The CDR3 has 18 residues. The V and J ends lost 4 bases and 1 base, in that order; junction bases with no gene match: 14.

This clone was counted once. This sequence joins TRBV18 and TRBJ2-1, with unresolved D. The V and J ends lost 3 bases and 5 bases respectively, with 11 bases between them. The germline CDR1 and CDR2 sequences are KGHSH and LQKENI. The CDR3 totals 14 residues. CDR3 amino acids: CASSPRQDHNEQFF. The CDR3 coding sequence is TGTGCCAGCTCACCCCGGCAGGACCACAATGAGCAGTTCTTC.

This clone was counted only a few times. V and J are TRBV30 and TRBJ1-1; perhaps TRBD1 as D (5 bases). The V gene's germline CDR1 is GTSNPN and CDR2 SVGIG (reference sequence). The length of the CDR3 is 15 residues. V was pared by 0 bases and J by 1 base, with 12 bases between. The CDR3: CAWSVRMGPNTEAFF. As DNA, the CDR3 is TGTGCCTGGAGTGTACGAATGGGACCGAACACTGAAGCTTTCTTT.

This chain uses TRBV19 with TRBJ2-5, with TRBD2 identical over 7 bases. After removal of 3 bases from V and 5 bases from J, the junction contained 9 bases not matched to a gene. The CDR3 is 15 residues long. Germline CDR1 and CDR2: LNHDA and SQIVND (reference sequence). For the CDR3, the DNA is TGTGCCAGTAGTATTGGCGGGGGTCGGGGCGAGACCCAGTACTTC. Encoded protein: CASSIGGGRGETQYF.

The V call is TRBV6-5, the J call TRBJ2-1; 14 bases match TRBD2. Germline V CDR1 and CDR2: MNHEY, SVGAGI. This CDR3 region has 15 residues. Trimming took 5 bases from V and 8 from J; bases not matched to a gene: 5. CDR3 loop: CASSRTSGGYDEQFF. For the CDR3, the DNA is TGTGCCAGCAGTCGGACTAGCGGGGGGTATGATGAGCAGTTCTTC.

The V gene is TRBV29-1, the J gene TRBJ2-3, with 11 positions matching TRBD1. The CDR3 runs 14 residues. After removal of 7 bases from V and 3 bases from J, the junction contained 6 bases not matched to a gene. Germline V gene data show CDR1 as SQVTM and CDR2 as ANQGSEA. CDR3 residues: CSGTGTGGTDTQYF. The CDR3 bases are TGCAGCGGCACCGGGACAGGGGGAACAGATACGCAGTATTTT.

The chain has TRBV27 and TRBJ2-5; a possible D gene is TRBD1 (6 bases). The germline V gene has CDR1 MNHEY and CDR2 SMNVEV (reference sequence). V was shortened by 2 bases and J by 4 bases, with 11 bases between the two germline ends. The CDR3 loop spans 14 amino acids. The CDR3 protein is CASSLMGRGETQYF. The CDR3 nucleotides are TGTGCCAGCAGTTTAATGGGCAGGGGAGAGACCCAGTACTTC.

This clone was detected a few times. The J gene is TRBJ2-7, the V gene TRBV6-1, with D unclear. The CDR3 is 15 amino acids. The germline CDR1 and CDR2 sequences are MNHNS and SASEGT. With 1 base removed from V and 2 bases from J, the gap between germline ends came to 12 bases. Written as DNA, the CDR3 is TGTGCCAGCAGTGAAGGTCCGGTCCACACCTACGAGCAGTACTTC. Its translation is CASSEGPVHTYEQYF.

This chain connects TRBV4-3 to TRBJ2-5; 7 bases agree with TRBD2. Gene TRBJ2-7 matches the end of the DNA better, so the J call may be wrong. This CDR3 is 15 amino acids long. Germline lookup yields CDR1 LGHNA and CDR2 YSLEER. In nucleotides, the CDR3 is TGCGCCAGCAGCCAACAGCGGGACCTGATCTACGAGCAGTACTTC. This sequence encodes CASSQQRDLIYEQYF.